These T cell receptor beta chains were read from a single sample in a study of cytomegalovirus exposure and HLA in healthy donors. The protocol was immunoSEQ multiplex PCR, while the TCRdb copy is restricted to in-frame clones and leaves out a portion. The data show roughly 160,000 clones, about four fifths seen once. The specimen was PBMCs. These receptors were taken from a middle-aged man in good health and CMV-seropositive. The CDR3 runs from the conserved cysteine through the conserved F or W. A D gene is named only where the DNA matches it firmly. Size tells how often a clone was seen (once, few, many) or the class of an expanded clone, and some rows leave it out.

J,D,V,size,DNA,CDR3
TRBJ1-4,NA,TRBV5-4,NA,TGTGCCAGCAGCTCATCCGGGTCTACTAATGAAAAACTGTTTTTT,CASSSSGSTNEKLFF
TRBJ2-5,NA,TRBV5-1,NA,TGCGCCAGCAGCTTCGGACAGTCACTTAGCCAAGAGACCCAGTACTTC,CASSFGQSLSQETQYF
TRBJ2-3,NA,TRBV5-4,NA,TGTGCCAGCAGCTTCGAGCTGGTGGATACGCAGTATTTT,CASSFELVDTQYF
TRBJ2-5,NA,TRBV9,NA,TGTGCCAGCAGCGGGGAGCAAGAGACCCAGTACTTC,CASSGEQETQYF
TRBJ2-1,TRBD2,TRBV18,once,TGTGCCAGCTCACTTAGCGGGGCGGGTAACAATGAGCAGTTCTTC,CASSLSGAGNNEQFF
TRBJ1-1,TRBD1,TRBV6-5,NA,TGTGCCAGCAGCCACAGGGGTGGCACTGAAGCTTTCTTT,CASSHRGGTEAFF
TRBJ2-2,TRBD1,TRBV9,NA,TGTGCCAGCAGCGCAAAGGGACAGGGCGACGGGGAGCTGTTTTTT,CASSAKGQGDGELFF
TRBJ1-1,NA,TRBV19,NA,TGTGCTACGGCGCCCGGGCGAGGGACTGAAGCTTTCTTT,CATAPGRGTEAFF
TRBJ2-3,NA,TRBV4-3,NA,TGCGCCAGCAGCCAAGATCCAAGCGGCAGCACAGATACGCAGTATTTT,CASSQDPSGSTDTQYF
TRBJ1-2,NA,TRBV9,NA,TGTGCCAGCAGCGCGGACTACAACGACCCGAAGATAAGCTATGGCTACACCTTC,CASSADYNDPKISYGYTF
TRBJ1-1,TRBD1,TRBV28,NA,TGTGCCAGCATACCGGGACAGGGGGCGACTGAAGCTTTCTTT,CASIPGQGATEAFF
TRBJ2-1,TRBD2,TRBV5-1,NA,TGCGCCAGCAGCTTGACTGGACTAGCGGGGGTAGATTACAATGAGCAGTTCTTC,CASSLTGLAGVDYNEQFF
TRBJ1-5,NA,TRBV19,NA,TGTGCCAGTAGTTTCTCGTATAGCAATCAGCCCCAGCATTTT,CASSFSYSNQPQHF
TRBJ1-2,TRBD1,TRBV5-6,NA,TGTGCCAGCAGCCCCACCGGACAGGGTAACTATGGCTACACCTTC,CASSPTGQGNYGYTF
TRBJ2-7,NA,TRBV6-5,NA,TGTGCCAGCAGTTACACCCTTCGGTCCTACGAGCAGTACTTC,CASSYTLRSYEQYF
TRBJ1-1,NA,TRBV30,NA,TGTGCCTGGAGTGCGGGATGGCAGTTTGAAGCTTTCTTT,CAWSAGWQFEAFF